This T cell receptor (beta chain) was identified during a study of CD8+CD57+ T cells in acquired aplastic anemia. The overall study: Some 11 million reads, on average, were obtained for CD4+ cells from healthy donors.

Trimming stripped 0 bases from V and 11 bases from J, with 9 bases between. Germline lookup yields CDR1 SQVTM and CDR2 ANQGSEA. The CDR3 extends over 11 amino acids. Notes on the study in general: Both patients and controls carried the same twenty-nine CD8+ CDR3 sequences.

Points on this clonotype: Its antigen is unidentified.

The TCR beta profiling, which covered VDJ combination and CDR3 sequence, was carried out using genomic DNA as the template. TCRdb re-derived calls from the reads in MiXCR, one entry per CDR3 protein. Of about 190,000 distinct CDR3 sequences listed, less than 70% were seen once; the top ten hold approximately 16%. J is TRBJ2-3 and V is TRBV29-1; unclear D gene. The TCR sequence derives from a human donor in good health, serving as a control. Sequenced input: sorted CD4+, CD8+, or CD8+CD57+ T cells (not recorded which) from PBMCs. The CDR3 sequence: CSVEDVWQQYF. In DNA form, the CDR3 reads TGCAGCGTTGAAGACGTATGGCAGCAGTATTTT.